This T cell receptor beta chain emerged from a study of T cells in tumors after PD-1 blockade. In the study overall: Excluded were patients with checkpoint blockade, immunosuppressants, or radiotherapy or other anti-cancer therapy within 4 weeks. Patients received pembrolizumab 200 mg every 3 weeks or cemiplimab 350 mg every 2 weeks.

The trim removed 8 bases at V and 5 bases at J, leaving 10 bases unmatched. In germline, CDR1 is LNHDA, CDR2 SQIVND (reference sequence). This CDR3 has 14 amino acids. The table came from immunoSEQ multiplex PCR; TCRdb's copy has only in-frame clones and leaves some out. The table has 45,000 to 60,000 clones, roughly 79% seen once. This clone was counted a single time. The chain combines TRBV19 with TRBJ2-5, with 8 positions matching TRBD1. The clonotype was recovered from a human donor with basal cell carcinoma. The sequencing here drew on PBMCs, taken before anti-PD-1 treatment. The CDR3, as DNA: TGTGCCAGTCGCCGACAGGGGATGGTTGAGACCCAGTACTTC. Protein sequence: CASRRQGMVETQYF.